In this sample, the clone carrying this TCR beta chain turned up a few times. The V gene's germline CDR1 is ENHRY and CDR2 SYGVKD. This CDR3 is built from 16 residues. Trimming took 6 bases from V and 4 from J; bases not matched to a gene: 9. The record originates from a study of blood T cell repertoires in COVID-19. Produced via immunoSEQ multiplex PCR; TCRdb's table is partial and in-frame only. The sample holds more than 150,000 clones, roughly 80% seen once. The source material was peripheral blood. The J gene is TRBJ2-7, the V gene TRBV10-3; TRBD2 matches at 13 bases. This TCR derives from a young man with active or convalescent COVID-19. The CDR3 DNA reads as TGTGCCATCAGCGCCGGACTAGCGGGAGTTCTGTACGAGCAGTACTTC. Translated: CAISAGLAGVLYEQYF.